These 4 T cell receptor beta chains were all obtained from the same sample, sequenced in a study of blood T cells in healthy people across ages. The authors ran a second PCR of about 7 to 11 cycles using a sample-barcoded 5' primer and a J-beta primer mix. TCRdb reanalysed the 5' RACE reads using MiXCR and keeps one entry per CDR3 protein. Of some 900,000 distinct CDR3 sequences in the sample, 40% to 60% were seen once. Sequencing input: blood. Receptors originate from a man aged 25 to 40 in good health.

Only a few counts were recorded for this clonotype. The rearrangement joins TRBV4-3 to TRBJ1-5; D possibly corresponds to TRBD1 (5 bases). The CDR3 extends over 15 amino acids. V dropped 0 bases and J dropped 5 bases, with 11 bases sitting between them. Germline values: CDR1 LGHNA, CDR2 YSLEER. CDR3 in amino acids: CASSQDPRADQPQHF. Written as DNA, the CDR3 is TGCGCCAGCAGCCAAGATCCCAGGGCTGATCAGCCCCAGCATTTT.

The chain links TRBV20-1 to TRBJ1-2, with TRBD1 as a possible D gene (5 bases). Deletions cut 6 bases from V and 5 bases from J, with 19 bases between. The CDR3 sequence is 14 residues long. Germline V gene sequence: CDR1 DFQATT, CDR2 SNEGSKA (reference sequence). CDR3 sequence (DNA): TGCAGTGCGACGGACAACTGGGGGACTTATGGCTACACCTTC. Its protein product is CSATDNWGTYGYTF.

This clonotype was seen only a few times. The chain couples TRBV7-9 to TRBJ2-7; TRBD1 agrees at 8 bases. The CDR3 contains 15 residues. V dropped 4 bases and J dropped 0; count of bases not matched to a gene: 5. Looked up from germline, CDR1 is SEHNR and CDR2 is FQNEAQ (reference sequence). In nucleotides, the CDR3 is TGTGCCAGCAGCTCAAGACAGGGGACCTCCTACGAGCAGTACTTC. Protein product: CASSSRQGTSYEQYF.

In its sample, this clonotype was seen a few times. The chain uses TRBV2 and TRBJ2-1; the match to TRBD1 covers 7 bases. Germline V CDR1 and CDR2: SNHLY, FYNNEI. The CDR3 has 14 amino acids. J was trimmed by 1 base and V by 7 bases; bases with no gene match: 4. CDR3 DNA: TGTGCCAGCAACACAGGGGCGTCCTACAATGAGCAGTTCTTC. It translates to CASNTGASYNEQFF. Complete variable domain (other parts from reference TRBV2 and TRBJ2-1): EPEVTQTPSHQVTQMGQEVILRCVPISNHLYFYWYRQILGQKVEFLVSFYNNEISEKSEIFDDQFSVERPDGSNFTLKIRSTKLEDSAMYFCASNTGASYNEQFFGPGTRLTVL.